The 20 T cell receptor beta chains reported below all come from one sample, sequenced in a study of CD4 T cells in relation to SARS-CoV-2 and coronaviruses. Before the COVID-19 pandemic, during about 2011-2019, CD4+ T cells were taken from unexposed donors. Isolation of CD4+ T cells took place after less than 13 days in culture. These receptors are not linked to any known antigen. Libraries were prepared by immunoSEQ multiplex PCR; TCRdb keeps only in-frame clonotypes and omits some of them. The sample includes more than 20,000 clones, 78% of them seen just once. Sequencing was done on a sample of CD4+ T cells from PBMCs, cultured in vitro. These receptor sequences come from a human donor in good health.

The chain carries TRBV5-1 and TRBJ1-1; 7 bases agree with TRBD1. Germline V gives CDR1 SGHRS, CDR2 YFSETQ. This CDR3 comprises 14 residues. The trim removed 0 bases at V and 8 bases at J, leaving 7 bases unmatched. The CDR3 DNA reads TGCGCCAGCAGCTTGGGACAGGGAGGCTGGGAAGCTTTCTTT. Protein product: CASSLGQGGWEAFF. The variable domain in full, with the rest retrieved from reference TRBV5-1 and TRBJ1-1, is KAGVTQTPRYLIKTRGQQVTLSCSPISGHRSVSWYQQTPGQGLQFLFEYFSETQRNKGNFPGRFSGRQFSNSRSEMNVSTLELGDSALYLCASSLGQGGWEAFFGQGTRLTVV.

CDR3 sequence: CASSLTGSNGYTF. CDR3 nucleotide sequence: TGTGCCAGCAGCTTAACAGGGAGCAATGGCTACACCTTC. The chain combines TRBV7-2 with TRBJ1-2, with D possibly matching TRBD1 (6 bases). V was clipped by 2 bases and J by 6 bases, with 10 bases between them. From germline, CDR1 is SGHTA and CDR2 FQGNSA. The CDR3 runs 13 residues.

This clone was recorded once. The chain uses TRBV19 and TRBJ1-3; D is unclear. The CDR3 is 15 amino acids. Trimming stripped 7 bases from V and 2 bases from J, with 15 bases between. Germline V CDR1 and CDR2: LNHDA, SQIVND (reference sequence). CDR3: CASITDDRAGNTIYF. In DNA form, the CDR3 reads TGTGCCAGTATAACTGACGATCGCGCTGGAAACACCATATATTTT.

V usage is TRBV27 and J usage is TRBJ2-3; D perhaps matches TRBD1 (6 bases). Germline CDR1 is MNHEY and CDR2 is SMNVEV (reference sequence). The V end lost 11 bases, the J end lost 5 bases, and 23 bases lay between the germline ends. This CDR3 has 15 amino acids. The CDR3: CAGKGQGLSVDTQYF. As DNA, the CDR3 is TGTGCCGGAAAAGGCCAGGGGTTGTCGGTAGATACGCAGTATTTT.

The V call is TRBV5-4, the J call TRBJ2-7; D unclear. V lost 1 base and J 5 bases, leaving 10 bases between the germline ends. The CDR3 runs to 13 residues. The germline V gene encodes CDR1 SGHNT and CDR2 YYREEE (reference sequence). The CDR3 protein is CASSLWALDEQYF. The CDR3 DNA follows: TGTGCCAGCAGCTTGTGGGCGCTCGACGAGCAGTACTTC.

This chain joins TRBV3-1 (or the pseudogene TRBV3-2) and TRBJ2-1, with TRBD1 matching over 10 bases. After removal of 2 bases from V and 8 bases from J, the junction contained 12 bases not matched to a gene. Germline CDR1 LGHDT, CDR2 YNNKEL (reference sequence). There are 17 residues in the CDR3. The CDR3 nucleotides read TGTGCCAGCAGCCAAACTACCCCGGGACAGGGGTTCGATGAGCAGTTCTTC. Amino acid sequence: CASSQTTPGQGFDEQFF.

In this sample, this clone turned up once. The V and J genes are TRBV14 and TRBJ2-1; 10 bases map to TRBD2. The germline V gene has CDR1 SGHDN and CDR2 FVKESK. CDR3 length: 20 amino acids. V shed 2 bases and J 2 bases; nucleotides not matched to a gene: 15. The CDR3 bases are TGTGCCAGCAGCCAATCCGCATTGCGGATAACTAGCGGGACCTACAATGAGCAGTTCTTC. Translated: CASSQSALRITSGTYNEQFF.

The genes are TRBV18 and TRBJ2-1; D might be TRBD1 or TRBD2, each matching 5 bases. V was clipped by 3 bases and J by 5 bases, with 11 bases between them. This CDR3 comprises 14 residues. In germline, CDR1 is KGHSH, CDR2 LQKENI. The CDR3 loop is CASSPGPTNNEQFF. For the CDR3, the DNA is TGTGCCAGCTCACCGGGACCGACTAACAATGAGCAGTTCTTC.

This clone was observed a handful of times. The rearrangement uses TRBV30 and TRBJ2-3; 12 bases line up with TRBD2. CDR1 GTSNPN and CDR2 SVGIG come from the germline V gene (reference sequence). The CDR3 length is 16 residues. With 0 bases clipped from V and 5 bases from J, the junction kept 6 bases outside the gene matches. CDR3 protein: CAWSVGLAGTGDTQYF. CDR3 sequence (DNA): TGTGCCTGGAGTGTAGGACTAGCGGGAACCGGAGATACGCAGTATTTT.

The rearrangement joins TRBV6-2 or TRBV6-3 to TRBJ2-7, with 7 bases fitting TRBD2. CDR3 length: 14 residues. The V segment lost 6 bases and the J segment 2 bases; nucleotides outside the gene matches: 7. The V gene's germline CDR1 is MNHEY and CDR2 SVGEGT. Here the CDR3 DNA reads TGTGCCAGCAGCCGCGGGGGTAGCGCCTACGAGCAGTACTTC. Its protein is CASSRGGSAYEQYF.

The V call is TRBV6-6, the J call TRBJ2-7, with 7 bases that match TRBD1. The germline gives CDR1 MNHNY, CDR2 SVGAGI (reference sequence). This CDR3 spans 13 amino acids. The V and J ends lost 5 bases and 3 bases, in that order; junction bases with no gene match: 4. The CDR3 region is CASSAPGGYEQYF. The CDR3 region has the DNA TGTGCCAGCAGTGCCCCAGGGGGCTACGAGCAGTACTTC.

CDR3 loop: CSYYRGRDTEAFF. The DNA for the CDR3 is TGCAGCTACTACAGGGGGCGCGACACTGAAGCTTTCTTT. The V and J genes are TRBV29-1 and TRBJ1-1; 9 bases are a match to TRBD1. Trimming removed 8 bases from V and 3 bases from J; junction bases left unmatched: 7. Germline lookup yields CDR1 SQVTM and CDR2 ANQGSEA. This CDR3 region has 13 residues.

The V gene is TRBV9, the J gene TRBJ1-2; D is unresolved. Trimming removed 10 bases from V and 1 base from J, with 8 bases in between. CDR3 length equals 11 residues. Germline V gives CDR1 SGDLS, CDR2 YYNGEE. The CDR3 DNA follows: TGTGCCTCATCAGATAACTATGGCTACACCTTC. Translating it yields CASSDNYGYTF.

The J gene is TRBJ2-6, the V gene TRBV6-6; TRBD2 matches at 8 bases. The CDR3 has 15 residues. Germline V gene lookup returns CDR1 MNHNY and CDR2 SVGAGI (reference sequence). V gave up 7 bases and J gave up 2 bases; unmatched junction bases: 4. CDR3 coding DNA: TGTGCCAGCACTCAGCGGGGGACTGGGGCCAACGTCCTGACTTTC. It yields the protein CASTQRGTGANVLTF.

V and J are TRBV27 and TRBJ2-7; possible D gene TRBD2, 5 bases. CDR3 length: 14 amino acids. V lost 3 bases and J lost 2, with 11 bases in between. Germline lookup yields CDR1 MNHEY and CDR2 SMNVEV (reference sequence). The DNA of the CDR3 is TGTGCCAGCAGTTTCGGGATCACGACCTACGAGCAGTACTTC. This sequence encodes CASSFGITTYEQYF.

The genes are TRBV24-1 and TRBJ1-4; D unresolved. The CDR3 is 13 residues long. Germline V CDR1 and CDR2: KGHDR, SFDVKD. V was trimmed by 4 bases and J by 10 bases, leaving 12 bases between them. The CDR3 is CATSDGGKGKLFF. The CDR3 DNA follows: TGTGCCACCAGTGACGGCGGGAAGGGAAAACTGTTTTTT.

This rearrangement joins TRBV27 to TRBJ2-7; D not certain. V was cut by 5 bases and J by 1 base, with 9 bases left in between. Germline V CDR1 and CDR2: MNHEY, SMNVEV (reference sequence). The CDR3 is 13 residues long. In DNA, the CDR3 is TGTGCCAGCAGTATGGACGCATCCTACGAGCAGTACTTC. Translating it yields CASSMDASYEQYF.

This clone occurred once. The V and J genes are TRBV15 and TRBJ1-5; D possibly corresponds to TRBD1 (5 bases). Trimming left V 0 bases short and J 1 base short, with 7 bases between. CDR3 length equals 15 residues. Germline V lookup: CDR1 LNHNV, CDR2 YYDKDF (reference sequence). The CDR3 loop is CATSRDGDSNQPQHF. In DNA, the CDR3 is TGTGCCACCAGCAGAGATGGGGACAGCAATCAGCCCCAGCATTTT.

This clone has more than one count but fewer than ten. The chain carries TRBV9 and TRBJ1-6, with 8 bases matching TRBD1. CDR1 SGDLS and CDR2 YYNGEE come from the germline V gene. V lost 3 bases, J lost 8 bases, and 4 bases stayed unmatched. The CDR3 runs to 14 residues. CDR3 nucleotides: TGTGCCAGCAGCGGGGGACAGGCTGATTCACCCCTCCACTTT. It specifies CASSGGQADSPLHF.

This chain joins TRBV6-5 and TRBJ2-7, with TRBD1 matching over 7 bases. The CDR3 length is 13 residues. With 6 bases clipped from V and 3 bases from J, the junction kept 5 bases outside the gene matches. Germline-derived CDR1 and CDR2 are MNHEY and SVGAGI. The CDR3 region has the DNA TGTGCCAGCAGATCCGGGACAGACTACGAGCAGTACTTC. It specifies CASRSGTDYEQYF.